This T cell receptor (beta chain) is from a study of shared clonotypes between healthy human individuals. Study as a whole: Three plates each covered CD4 naive and memory; CD8 naive two, CD8 memory one. General observations from the study: What naive subsets generally showed was a larger estimated richness than memory subsets showed. The naive CD4 repertoires of a handful of donors were compared, and roughly 5% of clonotypes were shared.

The germline V and J ends were trimmed by 0 bases and 0 bases, with 17 bases remaining between them. The CDR3 consists of 18 residues. CDR1 and CDR2 (germline): LGHNA, YSLEER. On this clone itself: Its antigen remains unidentified.

Measured with immunoSEQ multiplex PCR; TCRdb has only the in-frame clones, and not every one. This sample yields about 1 million clones, of which roughly 75% are seen a single time; approximately 1.5% belongs to the top ten. This sequence was found in a man aged 18 to 35 in good health. Sequencing was performed on memory CD4+ T cells sorted from blood. The subset: CD45RA-negative fraction. The chain recombines TRBV4-3 with TRBJ1-1, with D possibly TRBD1 on 6 matching bases. CDR3 DNA sequence: TGCGCCAGCAGCCAAGAACGGGCAGGGGCATATCTGAACACTGAAGCTTTCTTT. Amino acid sequence: CASSQERAGAYLNTEAFF.